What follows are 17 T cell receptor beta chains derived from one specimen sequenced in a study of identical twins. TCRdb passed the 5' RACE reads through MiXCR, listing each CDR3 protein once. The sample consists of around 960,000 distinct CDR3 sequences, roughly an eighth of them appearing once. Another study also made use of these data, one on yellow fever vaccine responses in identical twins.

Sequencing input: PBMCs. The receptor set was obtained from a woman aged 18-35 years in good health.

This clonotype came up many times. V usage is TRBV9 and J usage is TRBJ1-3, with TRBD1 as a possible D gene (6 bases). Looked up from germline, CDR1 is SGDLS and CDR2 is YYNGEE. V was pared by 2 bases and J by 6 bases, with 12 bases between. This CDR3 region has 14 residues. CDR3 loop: CASSVGTYENTIYF. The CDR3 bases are TGTGCCAGCAGCGTCGGGACATATGAAAACACCATATATTTT.

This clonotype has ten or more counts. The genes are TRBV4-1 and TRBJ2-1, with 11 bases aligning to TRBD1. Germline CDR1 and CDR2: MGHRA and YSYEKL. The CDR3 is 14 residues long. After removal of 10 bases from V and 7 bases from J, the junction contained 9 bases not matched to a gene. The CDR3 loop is CATKPGQGGNEQFF. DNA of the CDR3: TGCGCCACCAAACCGGGACAGGGGGGGAATGAGCAGTTCTTC.

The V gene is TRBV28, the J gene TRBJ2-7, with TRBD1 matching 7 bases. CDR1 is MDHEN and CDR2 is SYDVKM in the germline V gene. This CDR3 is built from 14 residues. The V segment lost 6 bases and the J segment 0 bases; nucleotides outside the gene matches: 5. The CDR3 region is CASSPGTVSYEQYV. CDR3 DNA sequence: TGTGCCAGCAGCCCCGGGACAGTCTCCTACGAGCAGTACGTC.

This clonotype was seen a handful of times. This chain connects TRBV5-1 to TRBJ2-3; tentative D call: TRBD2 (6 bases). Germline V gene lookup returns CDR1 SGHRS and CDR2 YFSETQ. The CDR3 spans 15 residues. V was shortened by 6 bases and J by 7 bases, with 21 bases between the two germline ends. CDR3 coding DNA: TGCGCCAGCAAGAGATTTTGGGGGACTCCCAATACGCAGTATTTT. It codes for CASKRFWGTPNTQYF.

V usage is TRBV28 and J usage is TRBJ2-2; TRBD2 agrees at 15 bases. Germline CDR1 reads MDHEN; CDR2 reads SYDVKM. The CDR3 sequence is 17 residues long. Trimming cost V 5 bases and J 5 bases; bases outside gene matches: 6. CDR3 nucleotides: TGTGCCAGCAGTCCAGGACTAGCGGGAGGGAAGACCGGGGAGCTGTTTTTT. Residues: CASSPGLAGGKTGELFF. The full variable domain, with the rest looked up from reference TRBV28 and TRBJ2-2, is DVKVTQSSRYLVKRTGEKVFLECVQDMDHENMFWYRQDPGLGLRLIYFSYDVKMKEKGDIPEGYSVSREKKERFSLILESASTNQTSMYLCASSPGLAGGKTGELFFGEGSRLTVL.

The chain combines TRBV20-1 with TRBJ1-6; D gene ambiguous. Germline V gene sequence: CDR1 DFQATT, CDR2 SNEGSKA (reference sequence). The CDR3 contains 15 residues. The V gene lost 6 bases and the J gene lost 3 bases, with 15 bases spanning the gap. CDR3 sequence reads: CSAASEGNYNSPLHF. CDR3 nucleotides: TGCAGTGCCGCGTCGGAAGGGAACTATAATTCACCCCTCCACTTT.

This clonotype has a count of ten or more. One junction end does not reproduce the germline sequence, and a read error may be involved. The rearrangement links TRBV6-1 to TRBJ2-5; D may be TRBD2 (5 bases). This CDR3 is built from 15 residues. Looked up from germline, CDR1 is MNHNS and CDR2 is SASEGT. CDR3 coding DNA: TGTGCCAGCACCCCGAGGGCTAGCTACCAGGAGACCCAGTACTTC. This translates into CASTPRASYQETQYF.

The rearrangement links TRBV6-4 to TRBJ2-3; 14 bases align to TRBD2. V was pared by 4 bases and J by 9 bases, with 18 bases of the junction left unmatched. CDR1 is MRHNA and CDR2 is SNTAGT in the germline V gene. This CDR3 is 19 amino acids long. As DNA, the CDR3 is TGTGCCAGCAGTGCCTCAACCGGGACTAGCGGGGGCCCAGTAGTAACGCAGTATTTT. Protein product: CASSASTGTSGGPVVTQYF.

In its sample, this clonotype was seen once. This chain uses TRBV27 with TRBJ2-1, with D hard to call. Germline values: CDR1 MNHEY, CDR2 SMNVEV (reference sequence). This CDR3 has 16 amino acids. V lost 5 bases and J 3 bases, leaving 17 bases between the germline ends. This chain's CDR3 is CASSPSHRVLYNEQFF. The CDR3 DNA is TGTGCCAGCAGTCCCTCCCATCGGGTACTCTACAATGAGCAGTTCTTC.

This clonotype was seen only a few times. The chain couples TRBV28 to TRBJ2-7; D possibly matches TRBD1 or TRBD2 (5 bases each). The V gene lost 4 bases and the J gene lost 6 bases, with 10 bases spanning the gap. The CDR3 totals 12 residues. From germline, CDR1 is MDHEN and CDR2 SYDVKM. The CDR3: CASSSLGGEQYV. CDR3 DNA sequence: TGTGCCAGCAGTTCCCTTGGGGGCGAGCAGTACGTC.

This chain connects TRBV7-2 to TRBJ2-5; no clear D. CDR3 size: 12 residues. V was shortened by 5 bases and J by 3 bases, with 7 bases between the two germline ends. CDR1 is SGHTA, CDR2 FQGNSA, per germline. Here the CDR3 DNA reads TGTGCCAGCAGCGCCTTAAAAGAGACCCAGTACTTC. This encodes CASSALKETQYF. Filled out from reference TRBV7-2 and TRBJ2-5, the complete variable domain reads GAGVSQSPSNKVTEKGKDVELRCDPISGHTALYWYRQSLGQGLEFLIYFQGNSAPDKSGLPSDRFSAERTGGSVSTLTIQRTQQEDSAVYLCASSALKETQYFGPGTRLLVL.

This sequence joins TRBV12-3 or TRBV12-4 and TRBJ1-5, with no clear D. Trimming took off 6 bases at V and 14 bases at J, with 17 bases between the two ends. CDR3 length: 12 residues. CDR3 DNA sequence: TGTGCCAGCAGCCGCGACCCCGTTCAAAAGCATTTT. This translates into CASSRDPVQKHF.

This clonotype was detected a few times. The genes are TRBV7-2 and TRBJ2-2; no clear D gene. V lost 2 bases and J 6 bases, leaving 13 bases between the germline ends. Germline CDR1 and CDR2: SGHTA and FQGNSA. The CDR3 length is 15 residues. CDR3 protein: CASSLLGKGSGELFF. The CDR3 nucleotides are TGTGCCAGCAGCTTACTAGGGAAAGGGTCCGGGGAGCTGTTTTTT.

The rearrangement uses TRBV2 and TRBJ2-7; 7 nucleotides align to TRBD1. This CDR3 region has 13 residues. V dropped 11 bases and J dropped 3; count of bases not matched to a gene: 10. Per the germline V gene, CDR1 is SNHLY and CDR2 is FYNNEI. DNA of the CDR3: TGTGCCGTCCTCAGGGGGACAAGCTACGAGCAGTACTTC. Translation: CAVLRGTSYEQYF. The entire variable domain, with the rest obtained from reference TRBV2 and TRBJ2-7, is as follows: EPEVTQTPSHQVTQMGQEVILRCVPISNHLYFYWYRQILGQKVEFLVSFYNNEISEKSEIFDDQFSVERPDGSNFTLKIRSTKLEDSAMYFCAVLRGTSYEQYFGPGTRLTVT.

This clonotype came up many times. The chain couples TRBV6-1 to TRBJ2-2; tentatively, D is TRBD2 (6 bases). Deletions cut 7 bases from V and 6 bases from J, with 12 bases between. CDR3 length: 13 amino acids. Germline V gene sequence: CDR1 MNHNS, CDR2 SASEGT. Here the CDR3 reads CASKIWEAGELFF. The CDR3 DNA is TGTGCCAGCAAGATATGGGAGGCCGGGGAGCTGTTTTTT.

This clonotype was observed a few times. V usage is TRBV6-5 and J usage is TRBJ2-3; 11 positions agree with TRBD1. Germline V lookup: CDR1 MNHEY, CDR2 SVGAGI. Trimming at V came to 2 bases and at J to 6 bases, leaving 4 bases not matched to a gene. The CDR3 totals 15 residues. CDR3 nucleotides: TGTGCCAGCAGTTACGGGGACAGGGGGTCGGATACGCAGTATTTT. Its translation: CASSYGDRGSDTQYF.

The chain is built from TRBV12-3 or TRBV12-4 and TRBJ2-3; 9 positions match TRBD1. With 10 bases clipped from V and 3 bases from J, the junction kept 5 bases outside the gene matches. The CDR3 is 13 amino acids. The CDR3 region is CATTDRGTDTQYF. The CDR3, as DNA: TGTGCCACCACGGACAGGGGTACAGATACGCAGTATTTT.